These 15 T cell receptor beta chains came from one sample sequenced in a study of OX40 agonist ivuxolimab in advanced cancers. The repertoire was sequenced with immunoSEQ multiplex PCR; TCRdb's copy has only in-frame clones and lacks some. The sample yields 71,000 or so clones, roughly nine tenths seen once. The source was CD4+ or CD8+ T cells sorted from blood, collected in a trial of the OX40 agonist ivuxolimab. All receptors come from an adult with an advanced solid tumor such as melanoma, head and neck, liver or kidney cancer.

The genes are TRBV4-2 and TRBJ2-1; TRBD1 is a possible D gene (5 bases). The CDR3 is 16 residues long. Germline V gene lookup returns CDR1 LGHNA and CDR2 YNFKEQ. Trimming cost V 6 bases and J 3 bases, with 18 bases left between them. The CDR3 loop reads CASSALARGGYNEQFF. CDR3 nucleotide sequence: TGTGCCAGCAGTGCGTTAGCTAGGGGCGGCTACAATGAGCAGTTCTTC.

The chain has TRBV10-3 and TRBJ1-5; no clear D. The V end lost 2 bases, the J end lost 6 bases, and 11 bases lay between the germline ends. The germline gives CDR1 ENHRY, CDR2 SYGVKD. The CDR3 is 14 amino acids. CDR3 sequence reads: CAISESLAGQPQHF. In DNA form, the CDR3 reads TGTGCCATCAGTGAGAGTTTAGCTGGTCAGCCCCAGCATTTT.

In DNA form, the CDR3 reads TGCGCCAGCAGCTTGGTAGGGAGAGGAAACACCATATATTTT. Translated, it gives CASSLVGRGNTIYF. The chain joins TRBV5-1 to TRBJ1-3; D ambiguous. CDR3 size: 14 residues. Deletions cut 0 bases from V and 4 bases from J, with 8 bases between. Germline lookup yields CDR1 SGHRS and CDR2 YFSETQ.

For this clone: Other DNA sequences in this sample translate to the same CDR3. The chain couples TRBV28 to TRBJ1-3; D gene ambiguous. Germline values: CDR1 MDHEN, CDR2 SYDVKM. The CDR3 has 15 amino acids. Trimming stripped 5 bases from V and 0 bases from J, with 11 bases between. The CDR3 nucleotides read TGTGCCAGCAGTAAACAGACATTCTCTGGAAACACCATATATTTT. As protein: CASSKQTFSGNTIYF.

This clone was found once. This chain links TRBV19 with TRBJ1-4; D call uncertain. The germline CDR1 and CDR2 sequences are LNHDA and SQIVND (reference sequence). CDR3 length equals 15 residues. The germline V and J ends were trimmed by 5 bases and 5 bases, with 15 bases remaining between them. CDR3 loop: CASSLPGQLNEKLFF. DNA for the CDR3: TGTGCCAGTAGTTTGCCGGGCCAGTTGAATGAAAAACTGTTTTTT.

V usage is TRBV28 and J usage is TRBJ1-1; D is unresolved. Germline CDR1 is MDHEN and CDR2 is SYDVKM. V dropped 10 bases and J dropped 7 bases, with 16 bases sitting between them. There are 12 residues in the CDR3. CDR3 loop: CATTPHTGEAFF. CDR3 nucleotide sequence: TGTGCCACCACTCCTCACACGGGTGAAGCTTTCTTT.

This chain links TRBV5-1 with TRBJ1-4, with a tentative D call TRBD1 (6 bases). The CDR3 covers 14 residues. The V and J ends lost 6 bases and 8 bases respectively, with 17 bases between them. Germline V lookup: CDR1 SGHRS, CDR2 YFSETQ. The CDR3 bases are TGCGCCAGCACCTCCGGGACACACACCGAAAAACTGTTTTTT. Amino acid sequence: CASTSGTHTEKLFF. The variable domain in full, with the rest retrieved from reference TRBV5-1 and TRBJ1-4, is KAGVTQTPRYLIKTRGQQVTLSCSPISGHRSVSWYQQTPGQGLQFLFEYFSETQRNKGNFPGRFSGRQFSNSRSEMNVSTLELGDSALYLCASTSGTHTEKLFFGSGTQLSVL.

V usage is TRBV5-5 and J usage is TRBJ1-3; D gene uncertain. The ends were cut back, 1 base at V and 0 bases at J, with 8 bases in the middle. Germline V gene data show CDR1 as SGHKS and CDR2 as YYEKEE (reference sequence). CDR3 length equals 15 residues. The CDR3, as DNA: TGTGCCAGCAGCTTGCGAGCGAGCTCTGGAAACACCATATATTTT. Translating gives CASSLRASSGNTIYF.

This sequence joins TRBV27 and TRBJ2-5; D could derive from TRBD1 or TRBD2 (6 bases each). This CDR3 has 13 amino acids. V lost 7 bases and J lost 7, with 16 bases in between. The germline gives CDR1 MNHEY, CDR2 SMNVEV (reference sequence). CDR3 coding DNA: TGTGCCAGCATGTGGCGGGAAGGGGGGACCCAGTACTTC. This encodes CASMWREGGTQYF.

Details on this clone: At the DNA level, this CDR3 is encoded by other sequences in the same sample as well. V is TRBV28 and J is TRBJ2-7, with no clear D. Between the trimmed V and J ends, which lost 3 bases and 5 bases, there was a span of 5 bases. This CDR3 is 11 amino acids long. Germline V gene lookup returns CDR1 MDHEN and CDR2 SYDVKM. The CDR3 nucleotides are TGTGCCAGCAGTTTGGGCCACGAGCAGTACTTC. It specifies CASSLGHEQYF.

This clone has more than one count but fewer than ten. The rearrangement joins TRBV15 to TRBJ2-7; D is ambiguous. CDR3 length: 14 amino acids. V was pared by 0 bases and J by 1 base, with 7 bases between. Germline assignment: CDR1 LNHNV and CDR2 YYDKDF (reference sequence). CDR3 loop: CATSRDQVSYEQYF. CDR3 DNA: TGTGCCACCAGCAGAGATCAGGTTTCCTACGAGCAGTACTTC. Combining the CDR3 with reference TRBV15 and TRBJ2-7 gives the whole variable domain DAMVIQNPRYQVTQFGKPVTLSCSQTLNHNVMYWYQQKSSQAPKLLFHYYDKDFNNEADTPDNFQSRRPNTSFCFLDIRSPGLGDTAMYLCATSRDQVSYEQYFGPGTRLTVT.

The chain is built from TRBV6-5 and TRBJ1-1; no definite D call. Trimming took 6 bases from V and 1 from J, leaving 15 bases between them. This CDR3 comprises 15 residues. Germline CDR1 MNHEY, CDR2 SVGAGI. CDR3 amino acids: CASSDPLGSNTEAFF. The DNA of the CDR3 is TGTGCCAGCAGCGACCCGTTGGGATCGAACACTGAAGCTTTCTTT.

V and J are TRBV7-2 and TRBJ1-5; D call uncertain. The V gene's germline CDR1 is SGHTA and CDR2 FQGNSA. V was shortened by 5 bases and J by 5 bases, with 7 bases between the two germline ends. The CDR3 is made up of 12 amino acids. The CDR3 is CASSPRDQPQHF. The CDR3 region has the DNA TGTGCCAGCAGCCCGAGAGATCAGCCCCAGCATTTT.

This chain joins TRBV7-2 and TRBJ1-1, with unresolved D. Trimming pared 0 bases from V and 5 bases from J, leaving 10 bases between. Germline V gene lookup returns CDR1 SGHTA and CDR2 FQGNSA. The CDR3 covers 14 residues. The CDR3 region has the DNA TGTGCCAGCAGCTTAGCGCCAGGCGAGACTGAAGCTTTCTTT. Amino acid sequence: CASSLAPGETEAFF.

The chain couples TRBV27 to TRBJ2-7, with 8 positions matching TRBD2. V lost 3 bases to trimming and J lost 12 bases; unmatched junction nucleotides: 4. The CDR3 is 11 amino acids. Germline V lookup: CDR1 MNHEY, CDR2 SMNVEV (reference sequence). The CDR3 nucleotides read TGTGCCAGCAGTTTCCGGACTAGCTGGTACTTC. Protein: CASSFRTSWYF.